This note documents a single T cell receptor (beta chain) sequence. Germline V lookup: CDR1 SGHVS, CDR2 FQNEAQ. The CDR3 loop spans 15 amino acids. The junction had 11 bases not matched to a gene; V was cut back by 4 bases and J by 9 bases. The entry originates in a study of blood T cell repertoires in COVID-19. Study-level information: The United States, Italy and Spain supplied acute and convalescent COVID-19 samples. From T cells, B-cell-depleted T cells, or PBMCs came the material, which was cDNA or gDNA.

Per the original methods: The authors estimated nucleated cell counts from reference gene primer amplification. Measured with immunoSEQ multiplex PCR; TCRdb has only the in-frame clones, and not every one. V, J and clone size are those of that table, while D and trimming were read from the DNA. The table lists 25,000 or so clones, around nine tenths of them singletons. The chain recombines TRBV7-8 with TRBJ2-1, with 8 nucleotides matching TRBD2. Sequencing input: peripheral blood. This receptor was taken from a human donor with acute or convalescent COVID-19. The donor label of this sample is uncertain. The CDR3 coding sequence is TGTGCCAGCAGCTCCCTAGTGAGGGCGGGGGGTGAGCAGTTCTTC. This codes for CASSSLVRAGGEQFF.